A single sample gave rise to the 21 T cell receptor beta chains below, sequenced in a study of beta chain features in type 1 diabetes. What was sequenced were expressed TCRB transcripts, since all of the isolated RNA had been reverse transcribed. Repertoires were generated with immunoSEQ multiplex PCR, while TCRdb's copy carries only in-frame clones and drops some. This sample has under 900,000 clones, with roughly 17% found just once. The sequencing sample was made of naive CD4+ T cells from blood. Receptors originate from a woman between 18 and 30 years old in good health.

This clone has just a few counts. This chain joins TRBV29-1 and TRBJ1-2, with unresolved D. Germline V gene data show CDR1 as SQVTM and CDR2 as ANQGSEA. V was pared by 4 bases and J by 6 bases, with 12 bases between. The CDR3 is made up of 12 amino acids. The CDR3 loop reads CSVVAPSHGYTF. The DNA for the CDR3 is TGCAGCGTTGTGGCACCCTCGCATGGCTACACCTTC.

This clone was recorded at least ten times. The chain carries TRBV14 and TRBJ2-1, with a tentative D call TRBD2 (5 bases). Trimming took off 0 bases at V and 9 bases at J, with 12 bases between the two ends. Germline V gene sequence: CDR1 SGHDN, CDR2 FVKESK. CDR3 length equals 14 residues. The CDR3 DNA reads as TGTGCCAGCAGCCAAGAAGCCCTAGCATTTGAGCAGTTCTTC. Amino acid sequence: CASSQEALAFEQFF.

This clone was seen only a few times. The chain combines TRBV7-8 with TRBJ2-1; the match to TRBD2 covers 14 bases. CDR3 size: 17 residues. The germline gives CDR1 SGHVS, CDR2 FQNEAQ. The V segment lost 0 bases and the J segment 7 bases; nucleotides outside the gene matches: 5. CDR3 in DNA: TGTGCCAGCAGCTTAGCCAGACTAGCGGGAGGGAGGAATGAGCAGTTCTTC. Its protein is CASSLARLAGGRNEQFF. Using reference TRBV7-8 and TRBJ2-1 for the parts outside the CDR3, the full variable domain is GAGVSQSPRYKVAKRGQDVALRCDPISGHVSLFWYQQALGQGPEFLTYFQNEAQLDKSGLPSDRFFAERPEGSVSTLKIQRTQQEDSAVYLCASSLARLAGGRNEQFFGPGTRLTVL.

This clone was observed a few times. The chain combines TRBV4-2 with TRBJ2-1; 11 bases match TRBD2. Trimming at V came to 0 bases and at J to 6 bases, leaving 4 bases not matched to a gene. Germline lookup yields CDR1 LGHNA and CDR2 YNFKEQ. CDR3 length equals 16 residues. The CDR3 nucleotides are TGTGCCAGCAGCCAAGATCGCACTAGCGGGGGCAATGAGCAGTTCTTC. Translating it yields CASSQDRTSGGNEQFF.

In its sample, this clone was seen a few times. The chain combines TRBV6-5 with TRBJ1-5; possibly TRBD1 for D (5 bases). Germline CDR1 is MNHEY and CDR2 is SVGAGI. The CDR3 consists of 15 residues. Trimming took 0 bases from V and 5 from J, leaving 11 bases between them. Here the CDR3 reads CASSYSRVGDQPQHF. The DNA for the CDR3 is TGTGCCAGCAGTTACTCGAGGGTGGGGGATCAGCCCCAGCATTTT.

In DNA form, the CDR3 reads TGTGCCAGCGGGCTAGACACAGATACGCAGTATTTT. Translation: CASGLDTDTQYF. V and J are TRBV9 and TRBJ2-3; D ambiguous. V lost 7 bases, J lost 2 bases, and 8 bases lay in between. CDR3 length: 12 residues. The germline CDR1 and CDR2 sequences are SGDLS and YYNGEE.

The chain joins TRBV5-4 to TRBJ2-1; D unresolved. Trimming removed 0 bases from V and 9 bases from J, with 4 bases in between. CDR3 size: 11 residues. CDR1 and CDR2 from the germline V gene are SGHNT and YYREEE (reference sequence). The CDR3 nucleotides are TGTGCCAGCAGCTTGGAGAGTGAGCAGTTCTTC. Amino acid sequence: CASSLESEQFF.

V usage is TRBV20-1 and J usage is TRBJ2-7; tentatively, D is TRBD1 (5 bases). Trimming pared 3 bases from V and 12 bases from J, leaving 15 bases between. CDR3 size: 11 residues. CDR1 is DFQATT, CDR2 SNEGSKA, per germline (reference sequence). CDR3: CSASGQGTLYF. The DNA for the CDR3 is TGCAGTGCTAGCGGGCAGGGCACCTTGTACTTC.

The J gene is TRBJ2-2, the V gene TRBV29-1; D unclear. This CDR3 spans 12 amino acids. The germline CDR1 and CDR2 sequences are SQVTM and ANQGSEA. The V end was cut by 7 bases, the J end by 7 bases, with 13 bases between. The CDR3 loop reads CSAYKNLGELFF. The CDR3 bases are TGCAGCGCATACAAGAATCTCGGGGAGCTGTTTTTT.

There are a few counts of this clone. J is TRBJ1-1 and V is TRBV6-5, with D possibly TRBD1 on 6 matching bases. The CDR3 contains 15 residues. Germline V gives CDR1 MNHEY, CDR2 SVGAGI. V was trimmed by 5 bases and J by 1 base, leaving 14 bases between them. CDR3 nucleotides: TGTGCCAGCAGTCAACCGAGGGGGGCGAACACTGAAGCTTTCTTT. Amino acids: CASSQPRGANTEAFF.

The chain couples TRBV4-3 to TRBJ2-4; a weak D match, TRBD1 (6 bases). CDR1 and CDR2 (germline): LGHNA, YSLEER. Between the trimmed V and J ends, which lost 1 base and 7 bases, there was a span of 14 bases. This CDR3 comprises 15 residues. As DNA, the CDR3 is TGCGCCAGCAGCCAAGTCCCAGGGGTGGGGAACATTCAGTACTTC. It specifies CASSQVPGVGNIQYF.

A few counts support this clone. The chain links TRBV7-9 to TRBJ2-2; no clear D gene. Looked up from germline, CDR1 is SEHNR and CDR2 is FQNEAQ (reference sequence). CDR3 length: 14 amino acids. V shed 4 bases and J shed 5 bases, with 11 bases lying between them. CDR3 residues: CASSSSRTTGELFF. In nucleotides, the CDR3 is TGTGCCAGCAGCTCCTCCAGAACGACCGGGGAGCTGTTTTTT.

This clone was detected only a few times. The chain joins TRBV7-2 to TRBJ2-1; a possible D gene is TRBD2 (6 bases). CDR3 size: 17 residues. In germline, CDR1 is SGHTA, CDR2 FQGNSA. Trimming left V 0 bases short and J 0 bases short, with 12 bases between. Here the CDR3 DNA reads TGTGCCAGCAGCTTAGCAAGAGGGAGGAGCTCCTACAATGAGCAGTTCTTC. This translates into CASSLARGRSSYNEQFF.

With regard to this clone: No DNA is shown, since the ends of the CDR3 on it are uncertain; the CDR3 is the one TCRdb lists. CDR3 sequence reads: CASSPFGPGQDYEQYF. The V and J genes are TRBV7-6 and TRBJ2-7; the table names TRBD1, a call not compared with the DNA. The CDR3 is 16 amino acids long, termini counted. Germline CDR1 and CDR2: SGHVS and FNYEAQ.

This clone turned up a few times. V and J are TRBV7-2 and TRBJ2-7, with D hard to call. CDR3 length: 13 residues. Trimming pared 8 bases from V and 4 bases from J, leaving 15 bases between. CDR1 is SGHTA, CDR2 FQGNSA, per germline. The CDR3 loop reads CASGWAGRYEQYF. CDR3 coding DNA: TGTGCCAGCGGGTGGGCCGGTAGGTACGAGCAGTACTTC. Full variable domain (missing parts from reference TRBV7-2 and TRBJ2-7): GAGVSQSPSNKVTEKGKDVELRCDPISGHTALYWYRQSLGQGLEFLIYFQGNSAPDKSGLPSDRFSAERTGGSVSTLTIQRTQQEDSAVYLCASGWAGRYEQYFGPGTRLTVT.

The chain has TRBV19 and TRBJ2-5; D is possibly TRBD1 or TRBD2 (5 bases each). This CDR3 region has 12 residues. Per the germline V gene, CDR1 is LNHDA and CDR2 is SQIVND (reference sequence). Trimming took off 4 bases at V and 9 bases at J, with 12 bases between the two ends. This chain's CDR3 is CASSTGSSAQYF. In DNA form, the CDR3 reads TGTGCCAGTAGTACAGGGAGTAGTGCCCAGTACTTC.

The chain couples TRBV28 to TRBJ1-2; the match to TRBD1 covers 11 bases. Germline CDR1 MDHEN, CDR2 SYDVKM. The CDR3 sequence is 14 residues long. Losses at the gene ends were 5 bases for V and 8 bases for J; bases not matched to a gene: 7. The CDR3 nucleotides are TGTGCCAGCAGTCGGACAGGGGGCGCAAAGGGCTACACCTTC. It is translated as CASSRTGGAKGYTF.

The CDR3 DNA follows: TGCGCCAGCAGCCGATCCATGGCCACAGATACGCAGTATTTT. Protein: CASSRSMATDTQYF. The chain recombines TRBV5-1 with TRBJ2-3; no firm D call. The CDR3 covers 14 residues. Germline CDR1 and CDR2: SGHRS and YFSETQ. Trimming shortened V by 4 bases and J by 2 bases, and 11 bases separated the two germline ends.

This clone showed up just a few times. This chain uses TRBV6-5 with TRBJ2-5; the D is unclear. Germline CDR1 is MNHEY and CDR2 is SVGAGI. Trimming removed 8 bases from V and 1 base from J, with 14 bases in between. The CDR3 spans 14 residues. CDR3 in DNA: TGTGCCAGCCGTACGGTGGCTAGCCAAGAGACCCAGTACTTC. This sequence encodes CASRTVASQETQYF.

The table lists this clone with a few counts. The V and J genes are TRBV19 and TRBJ2-2; D gene unclear. The ends were cut back, 10 bases at V and 1 base at J, with 13 bases in the middle. Germline V gene lookup returns CDR1 LNHDA and CDR2 SQIVND (reference sequence). The CDR3 runs 14 residues. The CDR3 protein is CATTLGQNTGELFF. In DNA, the CDR3 is TGTGCCACTACCCTGGGCCAGAACACCGGGGAGCTGTTTTTT.

The rearrangement links TRBV18 to TRBJ2-3, with D unclear. V shed 1 base and J shed 2 bases, with 7 bases lying between them. CDR1 and CDR2 (germline): KGHSH, LQKENI. This CDR3 contains 14 residues. The chain's CDR3 is CASSPLEPTDTQYF. The CDR3 coding sequence is TGTGCCAGCTCACCACTGGAGCCCACAGATACGCAGTATTTT.